One sample yielded the 5 T cell receptor beta chains listed below, sequenced in a study of T cell repertoires in cytomegalovirus infection. From the reads, TCRdb called clonotypes with MiXCR, one entry per CDR3 protein. This sample carries approximately 400,000 distinct CDR3 sequences, 25% to 40% of them seen once, and the ten largest clones take roughly an eighth. Sequencing was done on a sample of PBMCs. Receptors were obtained from a human donor in good health (CMV status not recorded). Some clones in this sample may be carry-over from other donors' samples.

About this clonotype itself: It may be a read error: a sequence one base away is much more abundant. The CDR3 nucleotides read TGTGCCAGCAGCATAAGGACAGGGCAAGGCGAAAAACTGTTTTTT. Its protein is CASSIRTGQGEKLFF. This rearrangement joins TRBV7-8 to TRBJ1-4, with 8 nucleotides matching TRBD1. The germline V gene encodes CDR1 SGHVS and CDR2 FQNEAQ. This CDR3 contains 15 residues. V was pared by 5 bases and J by 8 bases, with 10 bases of the junction left unmatched.

This clonotype was picked up a small number of times. The chain is built from TRBV11-2 and TRBJ2-2; TRBD2 matches 10 bases. Germline V gene data show CDR1 as SGHAT and CDR2 as FQNNGV. The CDR3 has 17 amino acids. The V gene end was trimmed by 2 bases and the J gene end by 0 bases; junction bases not matched to a gene: 3. The CDR3 sequence is CASSLLAGATNTGELFF. The CDR3 nucleotides are TGTGCCAGCAGCTTACTAGCGGGGGCGACGAACACCGGGGAGCTGTTTTTT.

This clonotype was counted between two and nine times. CDR3 loop: CASSSTGTYNEQFF. The DNA for the CDR3 is TGTGCCAGCAGTTCTACCGGGACTTACAATGAGCAGTTCTTC. The chain employs TRBV12-3 or TRBV12-4 and TRBJ2-1, with a tentative D call TRBD2 (6 bases). There are 14 residues in the CDR3. Trimming removed 4 bases from V and 4 bases from J, with 11 bases in between.

This clonotype came up once. A read error may account for a junction end that differs from germline. The chain uses TRBV5-1 and TRBJ1-3; no firm D call. CDR1 SGHRS and CDR2 YFSETQ come from the germline V gene. The CDR3 spans 17 residues. The CDR3 region has the DNA TGCGCCAGCAGCTTGGCCCTTGCTGGGAGCTCTGGAACCACCATATATTTT. Translated, it gives CASSLALAGSSGTTIYF.

The chain is built from TRBV15 and TRBJ2-2; no firm D call. Deletions cut 1 base from V and 5 bases from J, with 8 bases between. Germline loops: CDR1 LNHNV, CDR2 YYDKDF (reference sequence). The CDR3 contains 14 residues. The CDR3 protein is CATSRGKGTGELFF. The CDR3, as DNA: TGTGCCACCAGCAGAGGGAAGGGAACCGGGGAGCTGTTTTTT. Full variable domain (outside the CDR3, taken from reference TRBV15 and TRBJ2-2): DAMVIQNPRYQVTQFGKPVTLSCSQTLNHNVMYWYQQKSSQAPKLLFHYYDKDFNNEADTPDNFQSRRPNTSFCFLDIRSPGLGDTAMYLCATSRGKGTGELFFGEGSRLTVL.